This T cell receptor beta chain was profiled in a study of cytomegalovirus exposure and HLA in healthy donors. With regard to this clone: Its antigen is undetermined.

The PCR had 60 Vbeta and 13 Jbeta primers. Using immunoSEQ multiplex PCR, the repertoire was profiled, and TCRdb retains in-frame clones only, with some absent. This sample has some 170,000 clones; around four fifths occur once, and the top ten carry 1.3%. Whole-study findings and limits: Later analysis associated a missense DCLRE1C variant with TCR beta V- and J-gene trimming. Presence/absence results assume similar sequencing depth per donor, which may not hold. 15,000 to 20,000 TCR beta sequences were associated with HLA alleles at 0.05 false discovery rate in a later analysis. Being productive about 90% or about 30% of the time was typical of most TCR beta V segments in an earlier analysis.

This CDR3 region has 16 residues. Germline V lookup: CDR1 LGHNA, CDR2 YSLEER. V shed 4 bases, J shed 6 bases, and the junction held 7 bases outside the gene matches. Sequencing input: PBMCs. The chain uses TRBV4-3 and TRBJ2-1, with 12 nucleotides matching TRBD2. The source is a woman aged 45 to 65 in good health and CMV-seronegative. CDR3 in DNA: TGCGCCAGCAGCCTAGAAGGACTAGCGGGGACCAATGAGCAGTTCTTC. Protein product: CASSLEGLAGTNEQFF.